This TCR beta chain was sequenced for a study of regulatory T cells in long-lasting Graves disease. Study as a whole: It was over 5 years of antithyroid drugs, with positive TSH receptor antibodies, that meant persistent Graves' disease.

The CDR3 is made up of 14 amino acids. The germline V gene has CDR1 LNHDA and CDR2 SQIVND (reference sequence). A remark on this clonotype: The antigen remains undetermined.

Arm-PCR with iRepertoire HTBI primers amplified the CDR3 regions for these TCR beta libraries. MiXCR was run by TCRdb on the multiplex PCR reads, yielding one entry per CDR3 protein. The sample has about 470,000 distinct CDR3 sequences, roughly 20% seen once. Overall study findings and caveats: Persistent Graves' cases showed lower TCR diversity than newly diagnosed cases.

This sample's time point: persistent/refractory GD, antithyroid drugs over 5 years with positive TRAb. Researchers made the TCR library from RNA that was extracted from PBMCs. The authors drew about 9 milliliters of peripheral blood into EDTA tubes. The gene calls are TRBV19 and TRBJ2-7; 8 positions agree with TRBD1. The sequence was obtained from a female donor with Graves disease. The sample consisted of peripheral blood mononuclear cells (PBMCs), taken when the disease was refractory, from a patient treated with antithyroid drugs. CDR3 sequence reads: CTNKPGQDSYEQYF. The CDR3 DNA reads TGTACCAATAAACCGGGACAGGACTCCTACGAGCAGTACTTC.